This TCR beta chain was identified during a study of blood T cell repertoires in COVID-19 (TCRdb year 2020). Background on the whole study: The collaborator samples originated in the United States, Italy and Spain and spanned the acute and convalescent phases of COVID-19. The material from the prospective study consisted of cDNA or gDNA derived from T cells, B-cell-depleted T cells, or PBMCs. Deeply sampled blood TCRbeta repertoires from subjects exposed to, actively infected with, or recovered from COVID-19 were included in the dataset. The repertoires were released in a freely available public database intended as a resource for research on the immune response to SARS-CoV-2. Samples came from the ongoing ImmuneRACE study (first 160 participants) plus 1,254 subjects from 6 global collaborators. Nearly every sample came with metadata listing a de-identified subject ID, COVID-19 status, age in years and sex. Where HLA class I and class II types were available, the types were taken from metadata supplied by the sample provider, not from assay-based typing. Overall study outcomes, separate from this receptor: The amount of clinical and demographic metadata varied by source and participant and was provided uncurated.

The immunoSEQ Assay, a bias-controlled multiplex PCR, was used to amplify TCRbeta CDR3 regions from genomic DNA. Per the authors' processing: The number of nucleated cells in each sample was estimated from the amplification of reference gene primers within the assay. To quantify the absolute abundance of each unique TCRbeta CDR3 rearrangement, sequence reads were collapsed and filtered. For each sample, productive Simpson clonality was calculated as the square root of Simpson's diversity index across productive rearrangements. This immuneACCESS table, as held by TCRdb, lists in-frame sequences with V and J called but not all clones. Of the missing ones, under half trace to an unresolved V gene in checked studies; the others have no known cause. V, J and clone size were drawn from that table, and D and trimming were deduced from the DNA. The sample table records about 300,000 clones; over 85% of these occur just once. Around 1.9% of the sample goes to the ten largest clones.

As regards this clone: Its binding antigen is unknown. Base qualities were left out, and no much larger clone turns up one base away.

At one collaborating source in Seattle, patients were enrolled during active infection and were followed longitudinally through the course of disease. The collaborating institutions used their own protocols to collect whole blood in K2EDTA tubes. For TCRbeta analysis, collaborators shipped samples in one of three forms: frozen whole blood, isolated PBMCs, or DNA extracted from either of those sample types. The sequencing input was peripheral blood. This TCR came from a woman aged 25 to 39 with COVID-19, enrolled during active disease.

The sequence in DNA is TGTGCCTGGAGTGGAACTAGCGGGGGGACATACAATGAGCAGTTCTTC. Its product reads: CAWSGTSGGTYNEQFF. The sequence links TRBV30 to TRBJ2-1, with 12 bases aligning to TRBD2. CDR1 and CDR2 are drawn from the germline V gene (reference sequence): GTSNPN, SVGIG. From its cysteine to its phenylalanine, the CDR3 spans 16 amino acids. Just CDR3 DNA is preserved here, 48 bases in frame from base 1. Germline trimming amounts to 1 base on V and 4 bases on J, with 5 as the count of junction bases outside the gene matches.